This T cell receptor (beta chain) was captured by sequencing in a study of blood T cells in healthy people across ages (dated by TCRdb to the mid-2010s). About the investigation overall: Template switching captured roughly one uniquely barcoded TCR beta cDNA molecule per two T cells in model experiments. Four age groups were formed from the donors: young (average 16 years), middle-aged (more than 35), aged (approximately 60) and long-lived (around 80). For two donors (one aged 18 to 29 and one aged 80 or older), the study analyzed two additional independent replicas of 1 million unique cDNA reads from the same blood draw. Donors of different ages were randomly distributed across sequencing lanes to avoid experimental bias. The study measured age-related changes in TCR beta repertoire diversity using deep sequencing normalized with unique cDNA molecular identifiers. Beyond this particular receptor, the publication reports: There was a strong correlation between observed TCR beta diversity and the percentage of naive T cells measured by flow cytometry. Compared with the aged group, more naive CD4+ T cells, fewer expanded clones and increased TCR diversity were shown by the long-lived group, suggesting age selection. Bulk unsorted PBMC profiling prevented conclusive comparison of naive and antigen-experienced compartments. Total diversity estimates from one million sequenced T cells were considered lower bounds and underestimates. Donor CMV infection status was unknown, potentially confounding age-related changes in expanded clonotypes. As age increased, observed TCR beta diversity per million T cells dropped in a roughly linear way, and a significant reduction was already evident by age about 40.

Donors were 35 to 40 systemically healthy Caucasian individuals from Russia aged roughly 6 to 95 years. Each donor gave 8 to 10 milliliters of peripheral blood, collected into EDTA-treated Vacutainer tubes. PBMCs were isolated by Ficoll-Paque density-gradient centrifugation, with at least 6.5 million obtained per sample. Total RNA was extracted from PBMCs with Trizol reagent, with at least 6 micrograms obtained per sample. For every donor, an aliquot of PBMCs went through flow cytometry to measure the percentages of naive CD45RAhigh/CD27high T cells. V was cut back by 3 bases and J by 0 bases, leaving a gap of 10 bases between them. CDR1 is given as SGHDT and CDR2 as YYEEEE, both from the germline V gene. The CDR3 covers 15 residues, taking in both the cysteine and the phenylalanine. The entry retains the CDR3 DNA only, 45 bases that are in frame from base 1. The library was built by means of 5' RACE. A second PCR of about 6 to 11 cycles was performed with a sample-barcoded 5' primer and a J-beta primer mix. Each TCR beta cDNA molecule received a unique molecular identifier from a template-switch 5' adaptor carrying 12 random nucleotides. Each sample yielded at least 3 million CDR3-containing paired-end reads. First-strand cDNA synthesis was performed from all RNA using the Mint cDNA synthesis kit, with priming by a TRBC-specific oligonucleotide. All cDNA was treated with uracil-DNA glycosylase and then went through a first 18-cycle PCR with the universal primers M1SS and BC2_uni_R. The authors' pipeline ran thus. Each sample was normalized by randomly selecting 1 million high-quality reads, each carrying a distinct molecular identifier. Instead of being binned into consensus sequences, reads that shared molecular identifiers were thrown out. MiTCR, with a Q25 quality threshold and the strictest error-elimination algorithm, was used for CDR3 identification, clonotype clustering and error correction. A nonparametric unseen species model using Euler transformation provided a lower-bound estimate of total TCR beta diversity. The public sequencing data were trimmed at Q25 with fastp and processed into clonotypes with MiXCR by TCRdb, which kept only in-frame beta chains. Rows with a matching CDR3 protein are joined into one entry that keeps the most common DNA and genes. The V and J calls were not made by the authors but by TCRdb's processing. This sample has some 1.8 million distinct CDR3 sequences in its table, and around 40% of those were observed once. The ten largest make up under 25% of the sample.

To note about this clonotype: Its antigen is currently not known. No qualities accompany the bases; no much larger clone lies one base away.

The rearranged segments are TRBV5-6 and TRBJ2-4, with the D gene not clear enough to name. Sequences were obtained from blood. This TCR was recovered from a human donor in good health. CDR3 sequence: CASSSPTIAKNIQYF. The base sequence is TGTGCCAGCAGCTCCCCCACAATAGCCAAAAACATTCAGTACTTC.